The 24 T cell receptor beta chains below all came from one sample that was sequenced in a study of cytomegalovirus exposure and HLA in healthy donors. The PCR ran on 60 Vbeta and 13 Jbeta primers. Sequencing was performed with immunoSEQ multiplex PCR; in TCRdb, only in-frame clones are kept and a portion is missing. This sample's clone table lists 70,000 to 75,000 clones. Sequences were obtained from PBMCs. These receptors all stem from a female donor in good health and CMV-seropositive.

This sequence joins TRBV7-9 and TRBJ2-7; 9 bases line up with TRBD1. Germline lookup yields CDR1 SEHNR and CDR2 FQNEAQ (reference sequence). The trim removed 1 base at V and 5 bases at J, leaving 3 bases unmatched. This CDR3 contains 14 residues. As DNA, the CDR3 is TGTGCCAGCAGCTTAGGGGGACAGGGAAACGAGCAGTACTTC. This gives the protein CASSLGGQGNEQYF.

The chain links TRBV7-3 to TRBJ2-5; D is unresolved. Germline V lookup: CDR1 SGHTA, CDR2 FQGTGA. This CDR3 comprises 13 residues. V lost 2 bases, J lost 3 bases, and 7 bases lay in between. CDR3 protein: CASSLVRKETQYF. The DNA for the CDR3 is TGTGCCAGCAGCTTAGTCAGAAAAGAGACCCAGTACTTC.

The chain carries TRBV19 and TRBJ2-1, with D tentatively TRBD1 (6 bases). This CDR3 comprises 11 residues. V lost 8 bases and J lost 10, with 12 bases in between. Germline V CDR1 and CDR2: LNHDA, SQIVND (reference sequence). CDR3 sequence (DNA): TGTGCCAGTCGAACAGGGCGGGAGCAGTTCTTC. Its translation is CASRTGREQFF.

This chain links TRBV18 with TRBJ1-1, with a possible D match to TRBD1 (5 bases). V was clipped by 1 base and J by 1 base, with 10 bases between them. This CDR3 spans 15 amino acids. Looked up from germline, CDR1 is KGHSH and CDR2 is LQKENI. CDR3 protein: CASSPRDSANTEAFF. CDR3 DNA: TGTGCCAGCTCACCACGTGACAGTGCGAACACTGAAGCTTTCTTT.

The CDR3 reads CASSRDRATFGYTF. The DNA for the CDR3 is TGTGCCAGCAGCCGGGACAGGGCCACTTTTGGCTACACCTTC. The chain couples TRBV5-6 to TRBJ1-2; 9 bases are shared with TRBD1. The length of the CDR3 is 14 residues. Germline V gene data show CDR1 as SGHDT and CDR2 as YYEEEE. Trimming cost V 4 bases and J 7 bases; bases outside gene matches: 8.

The chain has TRBV18 and TRBJ2-1, with 9 bases matching TRBD2. Germline CDR1 and CDR2: KGHSH and LQKENI. The CDR3 loop spans 15 amino acids. Unmatched junction bases numbered 5, after V lost 3 bases and J lost 5 bases. CDR3 DNA sequence: TGTGCCAGCTCACCGGAAATAGCGGGAGACAATGAGCAGTTCTTC. Translating gives CASSPEIAGDNEQFF.

The V call is TRBV6-5, the J call TRBJ2-1; D ambiguous. The V end lost 6 bases, the J end lost 9 bases, and 15 bases lay between the germline ends. The CDR3 covers 13 residues. From germline, CDR1 is MNHEY and CDR2 SVGAGI. CDR3 nucleotide sequence: TGTGCCAGCAGACTTAACAGCATCAGTGAGCAGTTCTTC. Its translation: CASRLNSISEQFF.

The V gene is TRBV6-5, the J gene TRBJ2-7; D may be TRBD1 (6 bases). From germline, CDR1 is MNHEY and CDR2 SVGAGI. Trimming removed 5 bases at V and 2 bases at J, with 13 bases between. The CDR3 has 14 residues. The CDR3 nucleotides read TGTGCCAGCAGTCGTGAACAGGGACCCTACGAGCAGTACTTC. Translation gives CASSREQGPYEQYF.

The chain recombines TRBV20-1 with TRBJ2-5; D is perhaps TRBD1 (5 bases). Germline assignment: CDR1 DFQATT and CDR2 SNEGSKA (reference sequence). V dropped 1 base and J dropped 5 bases, with 5 bases sitting between them. The CDR3 runs to 11 residues. This chain's CDR3 is CSARAGETQYF. The CDR3 DNA reads TGCAGTGCTAGAGCAGGGGAGACCCAGTACTTC.

V gene TRBV6-5 combines with J gene TRBJ2-7, with D possibly TRBD1 on 5 matching bases. The germline V gene encodes CDR1 MNHEY and CDR2 SVGAGI. Trimming pared 2 bases from V and 3 bases from J, leaving 8 bases between. This CDR3 contains 13 residues. This CDR3 reads CASSYVDSYEQYF. CDR3 coding DNA: TGTGCCAGCAGTTACGTCGACAGCTACGAGCAGTACTTC.

The gene calls are TRBV7-2 and TRBJ2-1; D possibly corresponds to TRBD2 (6 bases). Trimming left V 4 bases short and J 5 bases short, with 18 bases between. This CDR3 contains 16 residues. Per the germline V gene, CDR1 is SGHTA and CDR2 is FQGNSA. The chain's CDR3 is CASSSHIGRTNNEQFF. The CDR3 DNA is TGTGCCAGCAGCTCACACATAGGGAGGACGAACAATGAGCAGTTCTTC.

CDR3 nucleotides: TGTGCCAGCAGTGATCGCCAGTCCTACGAGCAGTACTTC. Amino acid sequence: CASSDRQSYEQYF. The chain couples TRBV2 to TRBJ2-7; D not resolved. This CDR3 contains 13 residues. The germline CDR1 and CDR2 sequences are SNHLY and FYNNEI. The germline V and J ends were trimmed by 3 bases and 1 base, with 7 bases remaining between them.

The V and J genes are TRBV19 and TRBJ1-1, with 9 bases identical to TRBD1. V dropped 4 bases and J dropped 7; count of bases not matched to a gene: 10. CDR3 length: 15 amino acids. Germline V gives CDR1 LNHDA, CDR2 SQIVND (reference sequence). The chain's CDR3 is CASSTHPGQGVEAFF. The CDR3 DNA is TGTGCCAGTAGTACACACCCGGGACAGGGTGTTGAAGCTTTCTTT.

The V and J genes are TRBV27 and TRBJ2-2; D is possibly TRBD2 (6 bases). This CDR3 spans 15 amino acids. Trimming took 8 bases from V and 0 from J, leaving 13 bases between them. Germline V lookup: CDR1 MNHEY, CDR2 SMNVEV (reference sequence). The CDR3 sequence: CASHLTGANTGELFF. The CDR3, as DNA: TGTGCCAGCCATCTAACGGGGGCGAACACCGGGGAGCTGTTTTTT.

CDR3 amino acids: CSVAYVGEQFF. Here the CDR3 DNA reads TGCAGCGTTGCTTATGTCGGTGAGCAGTTCTTC. V is TRBV29-1 and J is TRBJ2-1; D uncertain. Trimming removed 4 bases from V and 9 bases from J, with 10 bases in between. This CDR3 is 11 amino acids long. The germline CDR1 and CDR2 sequences are SQVTM and ANQGSEA.

CDR3 sequence: CASSQDMGASMETQYF. The DNA for the CDR3 is TGTGCCAGCAGCCAAGATATGGGGGCAAGCATGGAGACCCAGTACTTC. J is TRBJ2-5 and V is TRBV14, with D maybe TRBD1 (6 bases). V was cut by 0 bases and J by 5 bases, with 16 bases left in between. The germline V gene encodes CDR1 SGHDN and CDR2 FVKESK. The CDR3 runs to 16 residues.

The chain combines TRBV11-2 with TRBJ1-1, with TRBD1 matching 10 bases. The CDR3 has 16 amino acids. The ends lost 5 bases at V and 3 bases at J; junction bases unmatched: 9. The V gene's germline CDR1 is SGHAT and CDR2 FQNNGV. The CDR3 here is CASSARRQGADTEAFF. CDR3 DNA: TGTGCCAGCAGCGCCCGTAGACAGGGGGCGGACACTGAAGCTTTCTTT.

The rearrangement links TRBV5-1 to TRBJ2-5; D possibly corresponds to TRBD1 (6 bases). Per germline, CDR1 SGHRS and CDR2 YFSETQ. Trimming pared 0 bases from V and 3 bases from J, leaving 9 bases between. The CDR3 is 14 residues long. The CDR3 bases are TGCGCCAGCAGCTTGGGACAGGAGGAAGAGACCCAGTACTTC. It codes for CASSLGQEEETQYF.

V is TRBV11-3 and J is TRBJ1-1; 7 bases fit TRBD1. The CDR3 runs 14 residues. Germline lookup yields CDR1 SGHNT and CDR2 YENEEA. With V trimmed by 1 base and J by 1 base, 0 bases remained unmatched. The DNA of the CDR3 is TGTGCCAGCAGCTTAGGGACAGGGAACACTGAAGCTTTCTTT. It is translated as CASSLGTGNTEAFF.

This chain uses TRBV4-3 with TRBJ2-1; D might be TRBD1 (6 bases). The CDR3 is 15 residues long. The ends were cut back, 1 base at V and 3 bases at J, with 10 bases in the middle. In germline, CDR1 is LGHNA, CDR2 YSLEER. The CDR3 DNA is TGCGCCAGCAGCCAAGGATGGGACAACTACAATGAGCAGTTCTTC. Residues: CASSQGWDNYNEQFF.

The chain employs TRBV11-2 and TRBJ1-2; 8 positions match TRBD1. The CDR3 runs to 16 residues. Looked up from germline, CDR1 is SGHAT and CDR2 is FQNNGV. J was trimmed by 2 bases and V by 5 bases; bases with no gene match: 10. The chain's CDR3 is CASSSVAGTGNYGYTF. The CDR3, as DNA: TGTGCCAGCAGCAGCGTAGCTGGGACAGGAAACTATGGCTACACCTTC.

The chain has TRBV18 and TRBJ1-4; D not certain. Germline CDR1 KGHSH, CDR2 LQKENI. Trimming removed 2 bases from V and 7 bases from J, with 11 bases in between. CDR3 size: 14 residues. For the CDR3, the DNA is TGTGCCAGCTCACCAGACTTTAGTCGTGAAAAACTGTTTTTT. It is translated as CASSPDFSREKLFF.

The chain employs TRBV7-2 and TRBJ1-2, with 7 positions matching TRBD1. Germline V lookup: CDR1 SGHTA, CDR2 FQGNSA. The V and J ends lost 3 bases and 4 bases, in that order; junction bases with no gene match: 11. The CDR3 has 16 amino acids. The CDR3: CASSFTGTEWSYGYTF. Written as DNA, the CDR3 is TGTGCCAGCAGCTTTACCGGGACAGAGTGGAGCTATGGCTACACCTTC.

V usage is TRBV28 and J usage is TRBJ1-5, with D hard to call. This CDR3 comprises 12 residues. The V gene's germline CDR1 is MDHEN and CDR2 SYDVKM. V was cut by 7 bases and J by 7 bases, with 11 bases left in between. CDR3 loop: CASTGVGQPQHF. The CDR3 DNA sequence: TGTGCCAGCACGGGAGTAGGGCAGCCCCAGCATTTT.